This TCR beta chain was sequenced for a study of molecular identifiers for immune sequencing clone quantification. Via MiXCR, TCRdb re-called the PCR reads, giving one row per CDR3 protein. This table holds 300,000 to 400,000 distinct CDR3 sequences, roughly 23% found once. V lost 0 bases and J 6 bases, leaving 21 bases between the germline ends. The CDR3 runs to 17 residues. CDR1 and CDR2 (germline): SEHNR, FQNEAQ (reference sequence). Sorted naive CD8 T cells were those defined as CD8+CD4-CCR7+CD45RA+. In regard to this clonotype: Given a much more abundant clone one base away, this may be a read error.

This receptor was identified in a human donor in good health. Some libraries in this study had Jurkat cell RNA spiked in. The J gene is TRBJ2-7, the V gene TRBV7-9; D may be TRBD1 (6 bases). Sequenced material: naive CD8+ T cells from blood, with Jurkat cell RNA spiked in. Noted subset: FACS-sorted CD8+CD4-CCR7+CD45RA+ naive T cells. The CDR3, as DNA: TGTGCCAGCAGCTTAGCGTTGGGGTCAGGGGCCCTACTCGAGCAGTACTTC. Translating it yields CASSLALGSGALLEQYF.